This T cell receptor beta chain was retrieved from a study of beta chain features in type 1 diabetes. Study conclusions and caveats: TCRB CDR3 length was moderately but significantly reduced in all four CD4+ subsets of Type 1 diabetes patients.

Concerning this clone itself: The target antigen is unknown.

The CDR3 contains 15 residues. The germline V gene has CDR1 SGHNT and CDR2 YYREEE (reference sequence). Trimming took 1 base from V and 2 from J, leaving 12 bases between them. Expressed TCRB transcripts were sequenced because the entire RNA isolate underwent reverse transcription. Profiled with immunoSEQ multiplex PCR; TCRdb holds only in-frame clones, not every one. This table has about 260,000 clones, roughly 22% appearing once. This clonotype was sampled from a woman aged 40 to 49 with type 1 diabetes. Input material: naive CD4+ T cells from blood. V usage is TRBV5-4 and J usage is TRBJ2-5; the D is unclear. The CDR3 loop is CASSLSPASQETQYF. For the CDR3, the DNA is TGTGCCAGCAGCTTGTCTCCGGCTAGTCAAGAGACCCAGTACTTC.